The 27 T cell receptor beta chains in this list originate from one sample, sequenced in a study of blood T cell repertoires in COVID-19 (dated by TCRdb to 2020 to 2021). Libraries were constructed by the immunoSEQ multiplex PCR assay. The immuneACCESS repertoire file appears here via TCRdb, limited to in-frame rearrangements. These files lack a portion of the clones; in checked studies, under half of the deficit traces to unresolved V genes, and the cause of the others is not known. Here the sample has about 290,000 clones; roughly 91% occur a single time. The ten largest account for roughly 11% of the sample. Input material: peripheral blood. The receptors stem from a woman aged 25-40 years with COVID-19, enrolled during active disease.

This clone was detected only once. The V and J genes are TRBV3-1 (or the pseudogene TRBV3-2) and TRBJ1-2; D perhaps matches TRBD1 (6 bases). In germline, CDR1 is LGHDT, CDR2 YNNKEL (reference sequence). This CDR3 contains 16 residues. Trimming took off 4 bases at V and 4 bases at J, with 19 bases between the two ends. The CDR3 DNA reads as TGTGCCAGCAGCCCCGCCGGGGGGGCCAGGGTCTATGGCTACACCTTC. Protein: CASSPAGGARVYGYTF.

The J gene is TRBJ2-3, the V gene TRBV6-4; TRBD2 matches at 9 bases. Losses at the gene ends were 11 bases for V and 2 bases for J; bases not matched to a gene: 20. In germline, CDR1 is MRHNA, CDR2 SNTAGT. This CDR3 spans 18 amino acids. The CDR3 loop is CAVQPTPGLASTTDTQYF. Here the CDR3 DNA reads TGTGCCGTCCAACCGACCCCGGGACTAGCCTCAACCACAGATACGCAGTATTTT.

The rearrangement joins TRBV7-2 to TRBJ1-1; the D gene is possibly TRBD1 (5 bases). Germline CDR1 and CDR2: SGHTA and FQGNSA. Trimming cost V 3 bases and J 1 base, with 15 bases left between them. The CDR3 sequence is 16 residues long. The CDR3 region is CASSFSSRVTNTEAFF. Here the CDR3 DNA reads TGTGCCAGCAGCTTTTCGTCCAGGGTCACGAACACTGAAGCTTTCTTT.

This chain links TRBV5-4 with TRBJ1-4; TRBD1 matches at 10 bases. The J segment lost 10 bases and the V segment lost 3 bases, leaving 15 bases of the junction unmatched. Germline CDR1 and CDR2: SGHNT and YYREEE (reference sequence). This CDR3 spans 17 amino acids. In nucleotides, the CDR3 is TGTGCCAGCAGCTCCAATACCGGGACAGGGGCCTTTGGAAAACTGTTTTTT. Residues: CASSSNTGTGAFGKLFF.

The chain uses TRBV7-2 and TRBJ1-2, with 8 bases fitting TRBD1. The CDR3 is 13 residues long. Germline V gives CDR1 SGHTA, CDR2 FQGNSA. Trimming removed 6 bases from V and 7 bases from J; junction bases left unmatched: 7. The CDR3 bases are TGTGCCAGCAGTTTTACAGGGGGTGTTGGCTACACCTTC. This sequence encodes CASSFTGGVGYTF.

Notes on this clone: This specimen includes other DNA sequences encoding the same CDR3. The V and J genes are TRBV5-6 and TRBJ2-7, with D hard to call. V was shortened by 4 bases and J by 2 bases, with 4 bases between the two germline ends. The germline gives CDR1 SGHDT, CDR2 YYEEEE. CDR3 size: 11 residues. The CDR3 region has the DNA TGTGCCAGCAGCCTCGCCTACGAGCAGTACTTC. Amino acids: CASSLAYEQYF.

This clone is a singleton in its sample. The chain carries TRBV27 and TRBJ2-1; TRBD2 agrees at 10 bases. With V trimmed by 5 bases and J by 6 bases, 4 bases remained unmatched. The germline CDR1 and CDR2 sequences are MNHEY and SMNVEV (reference sequence). The length of the CDR3 is 14 residues. Written as DNA, the CDR3 is TGTGCCAGCAGTGGCAGCGGGGGGGCCAATGAGCAGTTCTTC. It codes for CASSGSGGANEQFF.

This chain links TRBV4-1 with TRBJ1-2; D unclear. Germline V gene data show CDR1 as MGHRA and CDR2 as YSYEKL. V was clipped by 4 bases and J by 2 bases, with 17 bases between them. The CDR3 consists of 16 residues. CDR3 region: CASSPLRPGRNYGYTF. In DNA, the CDR3 is TGCGCCAGCAGCCCCCTCCGACCTGGGAGGAACTATGGCTACACCTTC.

The chain carries TRBV3-1 (or the pseudogene TRBV3-2) and TRBJ2-7, with D tentatively TRBD2 (7 bases). The V gene's germline CDR1 is LGHDT and CDR2 YNNKEL (reference sequence). This CDR3 has 17 residues. V was clipped by 1 base and J by 1 base, with 17 bases between them. CDR3 DNA: TGTGCCAGCAGCCAAGTGGTCAGGGGAGGGGGATCCTACGAGCAGTACTTC. Its translation is CASSQVVRGGGSYEQYF.

Only a few counts were recorded for this clone. The chain links TRBV15 to TRBJ1-5; D not certain. The CDR3 runs 15 residues. V lost 8 bases, J lost 0 bases, and 14 bases lay in between. Germline V gives CDR1 LNHNV, CDR2 YYDKDF (reference sequence). The CDR3 DNA sequence: TGTGCCACCGGTACAGAAAATTATAGCAATCAGCCCCAGCATTTT. Its translation is CATGTENYSNQPQHF.

The V and J genes are TRBV24-1 and TRBJ1-1; D remains unclear. Germline V gene lookup returns CDR1 KGHDR and CDR2 SFDVKD. The germline V and J ends were trimmed by 5 bases and 7 bases, with 13 bases remaining between them. CDR3 length equals 13 residues. CDR3 sequence reads: CATSAPPRDEAFF. Here the CDR3 DNA reads TGTGCCACCAGTGCCCCACCCCGAGATGAAGCTTTCTTT.

J is TRBJ2-1 and V is TRBV6-6; 8 nucleotides match TRBD1. CDR1 and CDR2 from the germline V gene are MNHNY and SVGAGI (reference sequence). The CDR3 spans 12 residues. V was pared by 3 bases and J by 15 bases, with 7 bases of the junction left unmatched. The CDR3 bases are TGTGCCAGCAGTTATAAGGACAGGGTCGGGTTCTTC. Its translation: CASSYKDRVGFF.

The CDR3 here is CASSIGMAGRDTQYF. CDR3 nucleotides: TGTGCCAGTAGTATAGGAATGGCAGGGAGGGATACGCAGTATTTT. The J gene is TRBJ2-3, the V gene TRBV19, with D tentatively TRBD2 (6 bases). Trimming stripped 1 base from V and 6 bases from J, with 14 bases between. Germline V CDR1 and CDR2: LNHDA, SQIVND (reference sequence). The CDR3 runs 15 residues. Variable domain in full (rest from reference TRBV19 and TRBJ2-3): DGGITQSPKYLFRKEGQNVTLSCEQNLNHDAMYWYRQDPGQGLRLIYYSQIVNDFQKGDIAEGYSVSREKKESFPLTVTSAQKNPTAFYLCASSIGMAGRDTQYFGPGTRLTVL.

The V call is TRBV3-1 (or the pseudogene TRBV3-2), the J call TRBJ1-4; 7 positions match TRBD1. V trimming: 1 base; J trimming: 12 bases; junction bases outside the gene matches: 14. CDR1 LGHDT and CDR2 YNNKEL come from the germline V gene (reference sequence). The CDR3 sequence is 16 residues long. The DNA for the CDR3 is TGTGCCAGCAGCCAAGTATCGGGGCAGGGGGTGCGGGAACTGTTTTTT. Translation: CASSQVSGQGVRELFF.

The rearrangement joins TRBV14 to TRBJ2-3; D perhaps matches TRBD2 (5 bases). Germline CDR1 reads SGHDN; CDR2 reads FVKESK. This CDR3 comprises 16 residues. The ends were cut back, 0 bases at V and 5 bases at J, with 15 bases in the middle. The CDR3 sequence is CASSQDSGLLQDTQYF. The CDR3 DNA is TGTGCCAGCAGCCAAGACTCCGGACTGCTTCAAGATACGCAGTATTTT.

This clone was counted once. The chain uses TRBV5-1 and TRBJ2-1, with TRBD2 identical over 13 bases. Germline CDR1 is SGHRS and CDR2 is YFSETQ. V shed 1 base and J 4 bases; nucleotides not matched to a gene: 2. The CDR3 runs 16 residues. The CDR3 loop reads CASSLTSGGAYNEQFF. CDR3 nucleotides: TGCGCCAGCAGCTTGACTAGCGGGGGGGCGTACAATGAGCAGTTCTTC.

This rearrangement joins TRBV3-1 (or the pseudogene TRBV3-2) to TRBJ1-2; TRBD1 is a possible D gene (5 bases). Germline CDR1 LGHDT, CDR2 YNNKEL (reference sequence). V gave up 2 bases and J gave up 4 bases, with 11 bases separating them. This CDR3 spans 14 amino acids. CDR3 protein: CASSQTQGSYGYTF. CDR3 nucleotide sequence: TGTGCCAGCAGCCAAACCCAGGGCAGCTATGGCTACACCTTC.

V usage is TRBV29-1 and J usage is TRBJ1-1; 9 nucleotides match TRBD1. V shed 6 bases, J shed 4 bases, and the junction held 9 bases outside the gene matches. Germline CDR1 is SQVTM and CDR2 is ANQGSEA. CDR3 length: 14 residues. The CDR3 sequence is CSVSGQGGFTEAFF. CDR3 nucleotides: TGCAGCGTCTCGGGACAGGGAGGTTTCACTGAAGCTTTCTTT. The variable domain in full, with the rest retrieved from reference TRBV29-1 and TRBJ1-1, is SAVISQKPSRDICQRGTSLTIQCQVDSQVTMMFWYRQQPGQSLTLIATANQGSEATYESGFVIDKFPISRPNLTFSTLTVSNMSPEDSSIYLCSVSGQGGFTEAFFGQGTRLTVV.

The V gene is TRBV10-1, the J gene TRBJ2-1; D is perhaps TRBD2 (5 bases). Germline CDR1 reads WNHNN; CDR2 reads SYGVQD (reference sequence). Trimming took 2 bases from V and 15 from J, leaving 20 bases between them. The CDR3 is 14 amino acids. CDR3 DNA sequence: TGCGCCAGCAGTGAGCCCGAACTAGACTCAAACTTGTTCTTC. This translates into CASSEPELDSNLFF.

Concerning this clone: One end of the junction varies from germline; a read error may be responsible. This chain joins TRBV3-1 (or the pseudogene TRBV3-2) and TRBJ1-3, with 8 bases fitting TRBD1. This CDR3 spans 16 amino acids. The germline gives CDR1 LGHDT, CDR2 YNNKEL (reference sequence). The CDR3 spells CASSQETGASGDTIYF. For the CDR3, the DNA is TGTGCCAGCAGCCAAGAGACAGGGGCGAGTGGAGACACCATATATTTT.

This chain links TRBV6-5 with TRBJ1-5; weak D call: TRBD1 (5 bases). V was cut by 6 bases and J by 5 bases, with 14 bases left in between. The CDR3 consists of 14 residues. From germline, CDR1 is MNHEY and CDR2 SVGAGI. The CDR3 DNA sequence: TGTGCCAGCAGGTCCGATAGGGGCGATCAGCCCCAGCATTTT. It codes for CASRSDRGDQPQHF.

The count of this clone is one. The chain joins TRBV19 to TRBJ1-2; D is unclear. Trimming shortened V by 1 base and J by 0 bases, and 6 bases separated the two germline ends. Germline CDR1 is LNHDA and CDR2 is SQIVND (reference sequence). The CDR3 contains 14 residues. CDR3 nucleotides: TGTGCCAGTAGTATAGCGGTAGCTAACTATGGCTACACCTTC. Translating it yields CASSIAVANYGYTF.

The chain couples TRBV5-1 to TRBJ2-1; 11 nucleotides match TRBD2. Trimming took 4 bases from V and 10 from J; bases not matched to a gene: 10. Germline CDR1 reads SGHRS; CDR2 reads YFSETQ. The CDR3 runs to 15 residues. The CDR3 loop is CASSAGTSGGAEQFF. The CDR3 DNA sequence: TGCGCCAGCAGCGCGGGGACTAGCGGTGGTGCGGAGCAGTTCTTC.

The chain recombines TRBV19 with TRBJ1-1; maybe TRBD1 (5 bases). Trimming stripped 6 bases from V and 0 bases from J, with 14 bases between. CDR1 is LNHDA and CDR2 is SQIVND in the germline V gene (reference sequence). This CDR3 spans 15 amino acids. The CDR3 sequence: CASRWGSGVNTEAFF. In DNA, the CDR3 is TGTGCCAGTAGGTGGGGGAGCGGGGTGAACACTGAAGCTTTCTTT. The variable domain in full, with the rest retrieved from reference TRBV19 and TRBJ1-1, is DGGITQSPKYLFRKEGQNVTLSCEQNLNHDAMYWYRQDPGQGLRLIYYSQIVNDFQKGDIAEGYSVSREKKESFPLTVTSAQKNPTAFYLCASRWGSGVNTEAFFGQGTRLTVV.

The genes are TRBV24-1 and TRBJ2-1; no clear D gene. The CDR3 covers 16 residues. Trimming cost V 1 base and J 3 bases, with 12 bases left between them. From germline, CDR1 is KGHDR and CDR2 SFDVKD. The CDR3 region has the DNA TGTGCCACCAGTGATTTAAACAACAAGATCTACAATGAGCAGTTCTTC. Its translation is CATSDLNNKIYNEQFF.

The V gene is TRBV18, the J gene TRBJ2-1, with D possibly TRBD1 on 5 matching bases. CDR1 is KGHSH and CDR2 is LQKENI in the germline V gene. The CDR3 length is 13 residues. The V gene lost 4 bases and the J gene lost 4 bases, with 8 bases spanning the gap. The CDR3 protein is CASSLSGYNEQFF. CDR3 coding DNA: TGTGCCAGCTCACTCTCAGGGTACAATGAGCAGTTCTTC.

The chain combines TRBV15 with TRBJ1-3, with D tentatively TRBD1 (6 bases). V was shortened by 0 bases and J by 0 bases, with 15 bases between the two germline ends. Germline V lookup: CDR1 LNHNV, CDR2 YYDKDF (reference sequence). CDR3 length equals 18 residues. CDR3 bases: TGTGCCACCAGCAGAGAGTCGACAGGCCCCTTCTCTGGAAACACCATATATTTT. Residues: CATSRESTGPFSGNTIYF.